These 9 T cell receptor beta chains originate from one sample sequenced in a study of blood T cell repertoires in COVID-19. The method was immunoSEQ multiplex PCR; TCRdb's version includes in-frame clones alone and lacks a portion of them. The sample shows around 190,000 clones, approximately 80% of them seen only once. Sequencing used peripheral blood. These receptors originate from a human donor in a cohort sampled during active COVID-19.

The chain combines TRBV7-9 with TRBJ1-5, with D perhaps TRBD1 (6 bases). V was clipped by 3 bases and J by 2 bases, with 11 bases between them. The CDR3 is 15 residues long. The germline CDR1 and CDR2 sequences are SEHNR and FQNEAQ (reference sequence). The CDR3 DNA reads as TGTGCCAGCAGCTTGGGGTCAGGGGGCAATCAGCCCCAGCATTTT. Encoded protein: CASSLGSGGNQPQHF.

V usage is TRBV9 and J usage is TRBJ2-1, with 11 bases fitting TRBD2. The V gene end was trimmed by 0 bases and the J gene end by 8 bases; junction bases not matched to a gene: 1. The CDR3 loop spans 14 amino acids. CDR1 and CDR2 from the germline V gene are SGDLS and YYNGEE. For the CDR3, the DNA is TGTGCCAGCAGCGTAGTACTAGCGGGGGATGAGCAGTTCTTC. Its translation: CASSVVLAGDEQFF.

The chain is built from TRBV19 and TRBJ1-5; D uncertain. Germline loops: CDR1 LNHDA, CDR2 SQIVND (reference sequence). V was cut by 4 bases and J by 1 base, with 8 bases left in between. The CDR3 totals 14 residues. CDR3 residues: CASSTMRSNQPQHF. For the CDR3, the DNA is TGTGCCAGTAGTACAATGAGGAGCAATCAGCCCCAGCATTTT.

This clone has more than one count but fewer than ten. The rearrangement links TRBV6-1 to TRBJ1-1; perhaps TRBD1 as D (6 bases). The germline V gene has CDR1 MNHNS and CDR2 SASEGT. V lost 2 bases and J lost 4, with 8 bases in between. There are 13 residues in the CDR3. For the CDR3, the DNA is TGTGCCAGCAGTGAAAGGACAGCCACTGAAGCTTTCTTT. This sequence encodes CASSERTATEAFF.

The chain carries TRBV4-1 and TRBJ2-3, with 7 bases aligning to TRBD2. The V segment lost 2 bases and the J segment 0 bases; nucleotides outside the gene matches: 8. Germline V CDR1 and CDR2: MGHRA, YSYEKL. This CDR3 contains 17 residues. Written as DNA, the CDR3 is TGCGCCAGCAGCCAATATGGGGGGGGGTTGAGCACAGATACGCAGTATTTT. It codes for CASSQYGGGLSTDTQYF.

The chain combines TRBV7-8 with TRBJ1-1; D is possibly TRBD1 (6 bases). This CDR3 comprises 14 residues. Trimming removed 5 bases from V and 1 base from J, with 11 bases in between. Germline CDR1 reads SGHVS; CDR2 reads FQNEAQ. CDR3 in DNA: TGTGCCAGCAGCCCCGACAGGTGGAACACTGAAGCTTTCTTT. It yields the protein CASSPDRWNTEAFF.

The chain has TRBV15 and TRBJ2-1, with 7 bases matching TRBD2. From germline, CDR1 is LNHNV and CDR2 YYDKDF (reference sequence). This CDR3 has 16 residues. Unmatched junction bases numbered 7, after V lost 0 bases and J lost 5 bases. CDR3 sequence reads: CATSRDSLAVNNEQFF. The CDR3 DNA sequence: TGTGCCACCAGCAGAGATAGCCTAGCGGTGAACAATGAGCAGTTCTTC.

The V and J genes are TRBV15 and TRBJ2-1; 9 bases match TRBD1. From germline, CDR1 is LNHNV and CDR2 YYDKDF (reference sequence). This CDR3 has 17 residues. Unmatched junction bases numbered 12, after V lost 5 bases and J lost 4 bases. This chain's CDR3 is CATSGGDRVESYNEQFF. The CDR3 DNA reads as TGTGCCACCAGCGGAGGGGACAGGGTAGAGAGTTACAATGAGCAGTTCTTC.

The chain has TRBV12-5 and TRBJ2-1; tentative D call: TRBD2 (6 bases). The CDR3 consists of 11 residues. Germline V gene lookup returns CDR1 LGHNT and CDR2 FRNRAP. V lost 4 bases and J lost 8, with 6 bases in between. The CDR3 region is CASGWGDEQFF. CDR3 bases: TGTGCTAGTGGTTGGGGGGATGAGCAGTTCTTC.